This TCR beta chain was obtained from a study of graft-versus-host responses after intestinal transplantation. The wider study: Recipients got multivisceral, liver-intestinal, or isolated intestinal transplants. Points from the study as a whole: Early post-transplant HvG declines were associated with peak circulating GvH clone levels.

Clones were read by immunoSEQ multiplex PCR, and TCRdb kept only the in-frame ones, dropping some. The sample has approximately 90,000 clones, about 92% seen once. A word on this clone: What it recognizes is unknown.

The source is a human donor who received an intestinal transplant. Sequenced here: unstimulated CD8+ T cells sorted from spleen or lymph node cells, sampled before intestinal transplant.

For the CDR3, the DNA is TGTGCCAGCAGCCTGGATTGGGGAGGGGCATATGAAAAACTGTTTTTT. Translating gives CASSLDWGGAYEKLFF. The rearrangement uses TRBV11-2 and TRBJ1-4; possible D gene TRBD1, 5 bases. In germline, CDR1 is SGHAT, CDR2 FQNNGV. V lost 5 bases, J lost 6 bases, and 19 bases lay in between. The CDR3 runs to 16 residues. The full variable domain, rest sourced from reference TRBV11-2 and TRBJ1-4, is EAGVAQSPRYKIIEKRQSVAFWCNPISGHATLYWYQQILGQGPKLLIQFQNNGVVDDSQLPKDRFSAERLKGVDSTLKIQPAKLEDSAVYLCASSLDWGGAYEKLFFGSGTQLSVL.